Listed below are T cell receptor beta chains from one sample, sequenced in a study of cytomegalovirus exposure and HLA in healthy donors. TCRdb's copy holds only in-frame clones and misses some; the assay was immunoSEQ multiplex PCR. The sample consists of 250,000 to 400,000 clones, approximately 85% of them appearing once. Input material: PBMCs. The receptors shown here come from a man between 25 and 39 years old in good health and CMV-seronegative. CDR3s include the opening cysteine and the closing phenylalanine or tryptophan. A D gene is named only where the DNA matches it firmly. Expanded clones are given a class, and other clones once, few, many or no size at all.

D gene,clone size,J gene,V gene,CDR3 DNA,CDR3 protein
-,-,TRBJ2-2,TRBV4-2,TGTGCCAGCAGCCAAGGGGCAGGGTGGTCCGCCGGGGAGCTGTTTTTT,CASSQGAGWSAGELFF
-,-,TRBJ2-7,TRBV28,TGTGCCAGCACCCTGGGCGGGGTAAGGAGGTACGAGCAGTACTTC,CASTLGGVRRYEQYF
-,-,TRBJ2-3,TRBV11-2,TGTGCCAGCAGCTCCCCTTTGGAGCTCCTTCCCACAGATACGCAGTATTTT,CASSSPLELLPTDTQYF
-,-,TRBJ2-7,TRBV6-5,TGTGCCAGCAGTTACCAGGCGGGCAGTACCTACGAGCAGTACTTC,CASSYQAGSTYEQYF
TRBD1,-,TRBJ2-3,TRBV7-2,TGTGCCAGCAGTTACGGACAGGGCGGCACAGATACGCAGTATTTT,CASSYGQGGTDTQYF
TRBD1,-,TRBJ2-1,TRBV5-6,TGTGCCAGCAGTTCGGGACAGGGGTGGCCCAAGGGTCTTGAGCAGTTCTTC,CASSSGQGWPKGLEQFF
TRBD1,-,TRBJ2-2,TRBV5-1,TGCGCCAGCAGACAGGGGACAGGGGATTCCGGGGAGCTGTTTTTT,CASRQGTGDSGELFF
-,-,TRBJ1-1,TRBV7-2,TGTGCCAGCAGCTGGACAGTGAACACTGAAGCTTTCTTT,CASSWTVNTEAFF
-,-,TRBJ2-7,TRBV5-1,TGCGCCAGCAGCTTGGAGGCGGTCGCCTACGAGCAGTACTTC,CASSLEAVAYEQYF
TRBD1,-,TRBJ1-6,TRBV4-3,TGCGCCAGCAGCGAAGCGGGGACAGCCCTCCGACCCCTCCACTTT,CASSEAGTALRPLHF
-,-,TRBJ1-6,TRBV4-1,TGCGCCAGCAGCCAAGATGCAGGGGACCCCTATAATTCACCCCTCCACTTT,CASSQDAGDPYNSPLHF
-,-,TRBJ1-1,TRBV10-2,TGCGCCAGCAGTGATGGTGGGCAGGCTTTCTTT,CASSDGGQAFF
TRBD1,once,TRBJ2-2,TRBV30,TGTGCTTGGCGCCGGGACAGGAGGAACACCGGGGAGCTGTTTTTT,CAWRRDRRNTGELFF
-,-,TRBJ1-3,TRBV4-1,TGCGCCAGCAGCCAAGTACACAGCCTTTCTCACTCTGGAAACACCATATATTTT,CASSQVHSLSHSGNTIYF
-,once,TRBJ2-3,TRBV6-1,TGTGCCAGCAGTGCGGTCCGGGGAACAGATACGCAGTATTTT,CASSAVRGTDTQYF
TRBD1,-,TRBJ1-4,TRBV7-9,TGTGCCAGCAGCGGCGCGGACAGGGGAACAACTAATGAAAAACTGTTTTTT,CASSGADRGTTNEKLFF
-,-,TRBJ2-7,TRBV7-2,TGTGCCAGCAGCCCCCATTCCTTACAGTACGAGCAGTACTTC,CASSPHSLQYEQYF
-,-,TRBJ2-4,TRBV9,TGTGCCAGCAGCGACCCGCAGGGCAAAAACATTCAGTACTTC,CASSDPQGKNIQYF
-,-,TRBJ2-5,TRBV7-8,TGTGCCAGCAGCCTGAGGAGCTTGCGGGAGACCCAGTACTTC,CASSLRSLRETQYF
TRBD1,-,TRBJ1-1,TRBV13,TGTGCCAGCAGCTTAGGGCAGGGGGTCTCTGAAGCTTTCTTT,CASSLGQGVSEAFF
TRBD2,-,TRBJ2-1,TRBV5-4,TGTGCCAGCATCACTAGCGGGGGGCCCTACAATGAGCAGTTCTTC,CASITSGGPYNEQFF
-,-,TRBJ1-6,TRBV2,TGTGCCAGCAATGGCAGCCCGACTCCCTGGTATAATTCACCCCTCCACTTT,CASNGSPTPWYNSPLHF
-,-,TRBJ2-1,TRBV27,TGTGCCAGCAGCCGGCGGCGGGTGAACTACAATGAGCAGTTCTTC,CASSRRRVNYNEQFF
-,-,TRBJ1-5,TRBV19,TGTGCCAGTAGGTATTCAGGGGATCGGCCCCAGCATTTT,CASRYSGDRPQHF
TRBD1,few,TRBJ2-7,TRBV19,TGTGCCAGTAGTACCACAGGGGTAGCCTACGAGCAGTACTTC,CASSTTGVAYEQYF
-,-,TRBJ1-5,TRBV19,TGTGCCAGTAGTATAGGTACAGATAATAGCAATCAGCCCCAGCATTTT,CASSIGTDNSNQPQHF
TRBD1,-,TRBJ2-5,TRBV12-5,TGTGCTAGTGTCCCACTGACAGGGTCGGAGACCCAGTACTTC,CASVPLTGSETQYF
TRBD1,-,TRBJ2-4,TRBV27,TGTGCCAGCAGCTATCGTCCGAGTCTCCGGGACAGGGAGGCCAAAAACATTCAGTACTTC,CASSYRPSLRDREAKNIQYF
-,-,TRBJ1-4,TRBV30,TGTGCCTGGAGTGCTACTACCCTGAATGAAAAACTGTTTTTT,CAWSATTLNEKLFF
-,-,TRBJ1-4,TRBV9,TGTGCCAGCAGCTTCTCAACTAATGAAAAACTGTTTTTT,CASSFSTNEKLFF